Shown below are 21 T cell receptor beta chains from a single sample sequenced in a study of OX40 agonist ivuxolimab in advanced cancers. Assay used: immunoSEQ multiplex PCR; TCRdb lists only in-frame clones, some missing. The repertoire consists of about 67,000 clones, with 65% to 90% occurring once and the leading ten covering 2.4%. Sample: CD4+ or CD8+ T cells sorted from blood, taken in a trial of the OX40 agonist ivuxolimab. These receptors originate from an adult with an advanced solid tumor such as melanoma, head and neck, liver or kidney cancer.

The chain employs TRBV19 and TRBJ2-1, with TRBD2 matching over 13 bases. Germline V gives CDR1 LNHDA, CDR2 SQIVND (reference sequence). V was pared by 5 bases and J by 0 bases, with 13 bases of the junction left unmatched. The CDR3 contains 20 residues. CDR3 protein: CASSPGGLAGFESSYNEQFF. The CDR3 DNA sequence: TGTGCCAGTAGTCCAGGGGGACTAGCGGGGTTCGAGAGCTCCTACAATGAGCAGTTCTTC.

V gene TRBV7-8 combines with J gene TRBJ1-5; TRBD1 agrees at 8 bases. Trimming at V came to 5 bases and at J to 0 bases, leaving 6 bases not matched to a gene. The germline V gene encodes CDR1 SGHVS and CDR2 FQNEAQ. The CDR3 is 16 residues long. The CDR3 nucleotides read TGTGCCAGCAGCCTCGACAGGGGCCGTAGCAATCAGCCCCAGCATTTT. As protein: CASSLDRGRSNQPQHF.

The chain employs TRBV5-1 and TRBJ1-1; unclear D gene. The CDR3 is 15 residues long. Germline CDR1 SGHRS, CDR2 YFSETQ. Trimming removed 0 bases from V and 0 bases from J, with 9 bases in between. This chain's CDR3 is CASSLGGVLNTEAFF. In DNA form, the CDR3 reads TGCGCCAGCAGCTTGGGGGGAGTCCTGAACACTGAAGCTTTCTTT.

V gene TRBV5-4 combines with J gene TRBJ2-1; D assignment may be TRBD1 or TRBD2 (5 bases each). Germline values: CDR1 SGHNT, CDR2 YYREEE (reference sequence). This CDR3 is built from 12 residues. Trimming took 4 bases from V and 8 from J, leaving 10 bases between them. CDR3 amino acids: CASSQRGYEQFF. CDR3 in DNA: TGTGCCAGCAGCCAGAGGGGATATGAGCAGTTCTTC.

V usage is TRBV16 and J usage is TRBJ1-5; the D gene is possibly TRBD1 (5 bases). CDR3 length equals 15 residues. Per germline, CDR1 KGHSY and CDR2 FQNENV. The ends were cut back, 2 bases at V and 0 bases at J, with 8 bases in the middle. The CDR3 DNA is TGTGCCAGCAGCCAAGACAGCTATAGCAATCAGCCCCAGCATTTT. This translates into CASSQDSYSNQPQHF.

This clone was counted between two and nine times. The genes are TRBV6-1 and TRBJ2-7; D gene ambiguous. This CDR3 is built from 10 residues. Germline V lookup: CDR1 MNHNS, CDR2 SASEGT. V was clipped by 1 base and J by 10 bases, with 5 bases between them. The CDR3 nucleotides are TGTGCCAGCAGTGAAGTCCCTCAGTACTTC. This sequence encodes CASSEVPQYF.

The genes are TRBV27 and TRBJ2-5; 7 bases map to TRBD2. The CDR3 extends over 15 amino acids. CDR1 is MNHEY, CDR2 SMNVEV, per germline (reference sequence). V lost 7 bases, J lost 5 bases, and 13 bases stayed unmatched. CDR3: CASNSLGLAAETQYF. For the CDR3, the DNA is TGTGCCAGCAATTCTCTGGGGCTAGCGGCGGAGACCCAGTACTTC.

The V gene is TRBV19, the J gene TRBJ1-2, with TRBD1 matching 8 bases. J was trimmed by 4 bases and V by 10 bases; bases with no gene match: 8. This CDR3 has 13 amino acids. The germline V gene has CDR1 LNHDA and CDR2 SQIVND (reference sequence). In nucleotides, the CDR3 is TGTGCCACCCTGGGACAGGCCGTCTATGGCTACACCTTC. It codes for CATLGQAVYGYTF. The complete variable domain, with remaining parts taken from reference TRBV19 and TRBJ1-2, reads DGGITQSPKYLFRKEGQNVTLSCEQNLNHDAMYWYRQDPGQGLRLIYYSQIVNDFQKGDIAEGYSVSREKKESFPLTVTSAQKNPTAFYLCATLGQAVYGYTFGSGTRLTVV.

CDR3 sequence: CASSPTGESYYGYTF. The CDR3, as DNA: TGTGCCAGCAGCCCTACAGGGGAATCGTACTATGGCTACACCTTC. The J gene is TRBJ1-2, the V gene TRBV7-2, with 7 bases identical to TRBD1. V lost 5 bases to trimming and J lost 3 bases; unmatched junction nucleotides: 9. The CDR3 has 15 amino acids. The germline gives CDR1 SGHTA, CDR2 FQGNSA.

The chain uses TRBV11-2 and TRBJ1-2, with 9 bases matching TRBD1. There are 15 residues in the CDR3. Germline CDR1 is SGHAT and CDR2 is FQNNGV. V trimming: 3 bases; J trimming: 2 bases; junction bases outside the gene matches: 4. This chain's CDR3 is CASSFPGQGNYGYTF. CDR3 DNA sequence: TGTGCCAGCAGCTTTCCGGGACAGGGAAACTATGGCTACACCTTC. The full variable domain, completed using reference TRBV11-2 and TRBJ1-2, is EAGVAQSPRYKIIEKRQSVAFWCNPISGHATLYWYQQILGQGPKLLIQFQNNGVVDDSQLPKDRFSAERLKGVDSTLKIQPAKLEDSAVYLCASSFPGQGNYGYTFGSGTRLTVV.

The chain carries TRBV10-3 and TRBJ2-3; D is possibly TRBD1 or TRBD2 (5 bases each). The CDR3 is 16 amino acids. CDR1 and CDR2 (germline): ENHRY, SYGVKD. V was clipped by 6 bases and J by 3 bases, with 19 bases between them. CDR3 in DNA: TGTGCCATCAGCCTGGGGACCCTATCACGGACAGATACGCAGTATTTT. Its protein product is CAISLGTLSRTDTQYF.

The CDR3 region has the DNA TGTGCCAGCGAGCAGGACCTCCGGGGGACCCAGTACTTC. The encoded protein is CASEQDLRGTQYF. The V and J genes are TRBV5-8 and TRBJ2-5; D might be TRBD2 (5 bases). V dropped 7 bases and J dropped 7 bases, with 17 bases sitting between them. This CDR3 has 13 amino acids. Germline CDR1 SGHTS, CDR2 YDEGEE.

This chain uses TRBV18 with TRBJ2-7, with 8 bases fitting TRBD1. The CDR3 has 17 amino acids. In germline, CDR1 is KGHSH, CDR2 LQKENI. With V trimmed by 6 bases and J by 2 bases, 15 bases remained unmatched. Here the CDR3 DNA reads TGTGCCAGCTCGATTAACAGGGGGGCTTCTTTCACCTACGAGCAGTACTTC. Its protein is CASSINRGASFTYEQYF.

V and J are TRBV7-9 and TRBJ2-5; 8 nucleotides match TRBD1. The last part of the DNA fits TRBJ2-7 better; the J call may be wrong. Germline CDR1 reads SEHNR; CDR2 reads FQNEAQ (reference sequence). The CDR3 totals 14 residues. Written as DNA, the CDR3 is TGTGCCAGCACCGCGACAGGGGCTATTTACGAGCAGTACTTC. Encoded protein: CASTATGAIYEQYF.

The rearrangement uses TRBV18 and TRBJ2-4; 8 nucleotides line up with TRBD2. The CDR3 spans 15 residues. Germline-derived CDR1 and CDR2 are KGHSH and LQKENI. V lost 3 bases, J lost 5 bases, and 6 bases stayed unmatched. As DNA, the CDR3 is TGTGCCAGCTCACCCGGGGGGGCCTTCGAAAACATTCAGTACTTC. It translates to CASSPGGAFENIQYF.

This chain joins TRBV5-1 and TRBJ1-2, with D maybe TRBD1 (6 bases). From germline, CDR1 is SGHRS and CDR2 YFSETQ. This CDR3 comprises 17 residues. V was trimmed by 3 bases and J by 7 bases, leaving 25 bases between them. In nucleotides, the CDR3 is TGCGCCAGCAGCTACGACCCAGGACAGATTTTTGTATCTGGCTACACCTTC. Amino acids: CASSYDPGQIFVSGYTF.

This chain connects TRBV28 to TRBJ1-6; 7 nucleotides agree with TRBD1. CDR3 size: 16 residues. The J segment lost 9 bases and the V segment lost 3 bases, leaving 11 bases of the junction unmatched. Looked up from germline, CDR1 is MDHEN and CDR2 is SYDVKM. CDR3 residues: CASSFETGRSGSPLHF. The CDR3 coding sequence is TGTGCCAGCAGTTTCGAGACAGGGCGTTCGGGTTCACCCCTCCACTTT.

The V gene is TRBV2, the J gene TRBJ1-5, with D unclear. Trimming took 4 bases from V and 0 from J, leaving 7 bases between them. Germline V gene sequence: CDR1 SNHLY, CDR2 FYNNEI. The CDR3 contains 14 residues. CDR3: CASSGRYSNQPQHF. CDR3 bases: TGTGCCAGCAGTGGAAGATATAGCAATCAGCCCCAGCATTTT.

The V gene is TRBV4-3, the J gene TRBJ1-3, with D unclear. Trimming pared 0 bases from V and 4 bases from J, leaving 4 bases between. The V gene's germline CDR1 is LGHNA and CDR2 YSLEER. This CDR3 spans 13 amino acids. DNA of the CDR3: TGCGCCAGCAGCCAAGAAGAGGGAAACACCATATATTTT. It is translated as CASSQEEGNTIYF.

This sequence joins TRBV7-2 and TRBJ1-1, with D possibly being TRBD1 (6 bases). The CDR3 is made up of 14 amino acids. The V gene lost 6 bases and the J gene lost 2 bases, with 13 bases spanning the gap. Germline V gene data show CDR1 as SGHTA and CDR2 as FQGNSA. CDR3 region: CASRAGGANTEAFF. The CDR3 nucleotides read TGTGCCAGCAGAGCCGGGGGGGCAAACACTGAAGCTTTCTTT.

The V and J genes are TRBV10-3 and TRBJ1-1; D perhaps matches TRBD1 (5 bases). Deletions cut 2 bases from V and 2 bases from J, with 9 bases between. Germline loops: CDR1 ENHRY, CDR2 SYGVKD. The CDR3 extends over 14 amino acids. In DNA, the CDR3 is TGTGCCATCAGTGAGCGGGGCAGCAACACTGAAGCTTTCTTT. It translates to CAISERGSNTEAFF.